The 3 T cell receptor beta chains listed next were all sequenced from one sample in a study of tumor and adjacent non-tumor tissue in lung cancer. A modified ARM-PCR protocol with three rounds of nested PCR amplified TCRbeta. TCRdb fed the multiplex PCR reads into MiXCR, producing one record per CDR3 protein. The table has 65,000 to 80,000 distinct CDR3 sequences, around three quarters seen once. No cell sorting was done before RNA was extracted from the tissue. Input material: lung tumor tissue. These receptors were collected from a man aged 60-69 years with non-small cell lung cancer.

In the case of this clonotype: Relative to the germline gene, one junction end is altered; a read error may explain this. CDR3 coding DNA: TGCAGTGTTGGACAGAGACGTAATGAGCAGTTCTTC. This sequence encodes CSVGQRRNEQFF. This sequence joins TRBV29-1 and TRBJ2-1, with D possibly being TRBD1 (6 bases). CDR3 length: 12 amino acids. Germline CDR1 and CDR2: SQVTM and ANQGSEA.

A remark on this clonotype: An end of the junction does not agree with germline; a read error may underlie this. The chain employs TRBV28 and TRBJ1-6, with 9 positions matching TRBD1. From germline, CDR1 is MDHEN and CDR2 SYDVKM. The CDR3 is 17 residues long. The CDR3 bases are TGTGCCAGCATTGAAGGACAGGGGACATCTTATAATCCACCCCTCCACTTT. This encodes CASIEGQGTSYNPPLHF.

V gene TRBV28 combines with J gene TRBJ1-2, with D hard to call. The V end lost 8 bases, the J end lost 0 bases, and 16 bases lay between the germline ends. In germline, CDR1 is MDHEN, CDR2 SYDVKM. The CDR3 has 15 residues. The CDR3 DNA follows: TGTGCCAGCGGTTCCCCGCGCAGAGCTAACTATGGCTACACCTTC. This sequence encodes CASGSPRRANYGYTF.